This record covers a single TCR beta chain. A junction end diverges from the germline sequence, so it may reflect a read error. This sample was taken from a study of T-cell reconstitution after alpha-beta-depleted transplantation in children. Preparation of the TCRbeta library involved a method that used unique molecular identifiers. TCRdb passed the PCR reads through MiXCR, listing each CDR3 protein once. The repertoire has 20,000 to 25,000 distinct CDR3 sequences, approximately 10% of them found once; the top ten carry roughly 25%. The material sequenced was PBMCs from the stem cell graft donor, taken from the stem cell graft. The source of this sequence is a human donor who donated a stem cell graft to a child with chronic granulomatous disease.

CDR3 nucleotide sequence: TGTGCCAGCAGCTTACTTGGGCGAGGTTTCACAGATACGCAGTATTTC. Protein: CASSLLGRGFTDTQYF. This sequence joins TRBV7-2 and TRBJ2-3; D is undetermined. Germline V CDR1 and CDR2: SGHTA, FQGNSA. The CDR3 runs 16 residues.